A selection of T cell receptor beta chains follows, all from one sample in a study of MAIT cells during Salmonella Paratyphi A infection. MiXCR, applied by TCRdb to the 5' RACE reads, yields one record per CDR3 protein. The sample comprises 650 to 900 distinct CDR3 sequences, approximately 31% of which are singletons, and 30% to 40% rests with the top ten. This specimen was MAIT cells from PBMCs, taken at the last sampling point of the challenge study. Receptor source: a person aged 18 to 75 who was deliberately infected with Salmonella Paratyphi A in a paratyphoid fever challenge study. Both conserved end residues are part of each CDR3. Fields, in order: CDR3 protein, CDR3 DNA, clone size, V gene, D gene, J gene. The D gene is left open where the match is weak. Not all rows give a size; the values are once, few, many and, for expanded clones, a class.

CDR3: CSADSGRGSYNEQFF
DNA: TGCAGTGCCGATAGCGGGAGGGGCTCCTACAATGAGCAGTTCTTC
size: -
V: TRBV20-1
D: TRBD2
J: TRBJ2-1

CDR3: CASSQEGNSGANVLTF
DNA: TGCGCCAGCAGCCAAGAGGGCAACTCTGGGGCCAACGTCCTGACTTTC
size: medium-sized
V: TRBV4-3
D: -
J: TRBJ2-6

CDR3: CASSEEDGGAYEQFF
DNA: TGTGCCAGCAGTGAAGAAGACGGGGGGGCGTATGAGCAGTTCTTC
size: large
V: TRBV6-1
D: TRBD2
J: TRBJ2-1

CDR3: CASSEGENYGYTF
DNA: TGTGCCAGCAGTGAAGGAGAGAACTATGGCTACACCTTC
size: -
V: TRBV6-1
D: -
J: TRBJ1-2

CDR3: CASSLGGGDYNEQFF
DNA: TGTGCCAGCAGCTTGGGAGGGGGGGACTACAATGAGCAGTTCTTC
size: -
V: TRBV6-1
D: -
J: TRBJ2-1

CDR3: CASSASGETYNEQFF
DNA: TGTGCCAGCAGTGCTAGCGGGGAGACCTACAATGAGCAGTTCTTC
size: -
V: TRBV6-2/TRBV6-3
D: TRBD2
J: TRBJ2-1

CDR3: CSAAPNGQGWPLEQYF
DNA: TGCAGTGCAGCCCCAAACGGACAGGGATGGCCTTTAGAGCAGTACTTC
size: few
V: TRBV20-1
D: TRBD1
J: TRBJ2-7

CDR3: CAISESLRETYNEQFF
DNA: TGTGCCATCAGTGAGTCGTTGCGGGAGACCTACAATGAGCAGTTCTTC
size: -
V: TRBV10-3
D: TRBD2
J: TRBJ2-1

CDR3: CASRRGSVRETGELFF
DNA: TGTGCCAGCAGGAGGGGCTCGGTCAGGGAGACCGGGGAGCTGTTTTTT
size: -
V: TRBV5-8
D: -
J: TRBJ2-2

CDR3: CASSQVGGTAGGDTQYF
DNA: TGTGCCAGCAGCCAAGTGGGGGGGACCGCGGGTGGTGATACGCAGTATTTT
size: -
V: TRBV4-2
D: TRBD2
J: TRBJ2-3

CDR3: CASRHGQAGSQPQHF
DNA: TGTGCCAGCAGACACGGACAGGCCGGAAGTCAGCCCCAGCATTTT
size: hyperexpanded
V: TRBV6-5
D: TRBD1
J: TRBJ1-5

CDR3: CASSGGTGSSGQFF
DNA: TGTGCCAGCAGTGGCGGGACAGGTTCCTCTGGGCAGTTCTTC
size: -
V: TRBV6-1
D: TRBD1
J: TRBJ2-1

CDR3: CSASGGSDTEAFF
DNA: TGCAGTGCAAGTGGCGGTTCAGACACTGAAGCTTTCTTT
size: -
V: TRBV20-1
D: -
J: TRBJ1-1

CDR3: CASSPPQGGSYNEQFF
DNA: TGTGCCAGCTCACCACCCCAGGGGGGGTCCTACAATGAGCAGTTCTTC
size: -
V: TRBV18
D: -
J: TRBJ2-1